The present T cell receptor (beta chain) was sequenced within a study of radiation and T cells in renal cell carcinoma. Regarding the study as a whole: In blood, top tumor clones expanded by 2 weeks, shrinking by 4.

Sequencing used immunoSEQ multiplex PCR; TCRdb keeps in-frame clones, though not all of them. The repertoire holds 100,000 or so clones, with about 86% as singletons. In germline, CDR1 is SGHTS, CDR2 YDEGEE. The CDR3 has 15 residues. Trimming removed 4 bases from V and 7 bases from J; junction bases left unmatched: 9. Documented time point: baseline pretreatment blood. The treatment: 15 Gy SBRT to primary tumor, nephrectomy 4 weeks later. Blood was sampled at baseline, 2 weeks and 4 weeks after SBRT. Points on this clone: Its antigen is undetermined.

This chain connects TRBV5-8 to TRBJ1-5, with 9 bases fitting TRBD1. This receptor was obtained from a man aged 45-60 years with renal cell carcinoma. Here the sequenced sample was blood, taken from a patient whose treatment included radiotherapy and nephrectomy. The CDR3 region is CASSPGQGYDQPQHF. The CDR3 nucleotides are TGTGCCAGCAGCCCCGGACAGGGGTACGACCAGCCCCAGCATTTT.